One sample yielded the 20 T cell receptor beta chains listed below, sequenced in a study of blood T cells in healthy people across ages. With a J-beta primer mix and a sample-barcoded 5' primer, a second PCR ran about 7 to 12 cycles. TCRdb called the 5' RACE reads again in MiXCR, with one record for every CDR3 protein. The sample contains about 800,000 distinct CDR3 sequences, approximately 25% of which appear only once. The sample also formed part of further work on T cells of mothers and their children.

Sequencing was performed on blood. These receptors all come from a boy aged 10-17 years in good health.

J is TRBJ2-4 and V is TRBV7-2, with a possible D match to TRBD1 (6 bases). V gave up 0 bases and J gave up 6 bases, with 12 bases separating them. CDR3 length: 15 amino acids. Per the germline V gene, CDR1 is SGHTA and CDR2 is FQGNSA. DNA for the CDR3: TGTGCCAGCAGCTTAGCTGGGGGCCCATCAAACATTCAGTACTTC. It yields the protein CASSLAGGPSNIQYF.

At least ten counts were recorded for this clonotype. The gene calls are TRBV29-1 and TRBJ2-5; D is possibly TRBD1 (6 bases). This CDR3 contains 12 residues. Per the germline V gene, CDR1 is SQVTM and CDR2 is ANQGSEA. V was cut by 6 bases and J by 2 bases, with 10 bases left in between. In nucleotides, the CDR3 is TGCAGCGTCTCCGGACAGCAAGAGACCCAGTACTTC. It specifies CSVSGQQETQYF.

This clonotype was observed a few times. The gene calls are TRBV4-3 and TRBJ1-4; D is ambiguous. This CDR3 is built from 19 residues. The germline CDR1 and CDR2 sequences are LGHNA and YSLEER. V dropped 0 bases and J dropped 4 bases, with 21 bases sitting between them. Here the CDR3 reads CASSQDLAFKVAINEKLFF. The DNA for the CDR3 is TGCGCCAGCAGCCAAGATCTTGCATTTAAAGTAGCGATTAATGAAAAACTGTTTTTT.

The chain uses TRBV12-3 or TRBV12-4 and TRBJ2-2, with 7 bases aligning to TRBD1. The CDR3 loop spans 15 amino acids. Trimming cost V 7 bases and J 5 bases; bases outside gene matches: 10. The CDR3 DNA follows: TGTGCCAGCATCGATAGTGCGACAGGGACCGGGGAGCTGTTTTTT. Translation gives CASIDSATGTGELFF.

This clonotype was counted a few times. The CDR3 DNA follows: TGTGCCAGCAGCCCGACGGGACAGGGAGAGACCCAGTACTTC. Its protein product is CASSPTGQGETQYF. The V and J genes are TRBV12-3 or TRBV12-4 and TRBJ2-5, with TRBD1 identical over 9 bases. CDR3 length equals 14 residues. J was trimmed by 4 bases and V by 6 bases; bases with no gene match: 6.

This clonotype was observed a handful of times. The CDR3, as DNA: TGTGCCAGCAGCCAAGATCGCGGGGGCTGGGGGAACTATGGCTACACCTTC. This sequence encodes CASSQDRGGWGNYGYTF. The chain links TRBV4-2 to TRBJ1-2; TRBD1 might be the D (6 bases). The CDR3 has 17 residues. The V gene lost 0 bases and the J gene lost 2 bases, with 16 bases spanning the gap. From germline, CDR1 is LGHNA and CDR2 YNFKEQ.

V and J are TRBV7-3 and TRBJ1-6; no reliable D call. V lost 0 bases, J lost 7 bases, and 4 bases lay in between. The CDR3 consists of 13 residues. CDR1 SGHTA and CDR2 FQGTGA come from the germline V gene. This CDR3 reads CASSLTLNSPLHF. The CDR3 DNA is TGTGCCAGCAGCTTAACGTTGAATTCACCCCTCCACTTT. Complete variable domain (other parts from reference TRBV7-3 and TRBJ1-6): GAGVSQTPSNKVTEKGKYVELRCDPISGHTALYWYRQSLGQGPEFLIYFQGTGAADDSGLPNDRFFAVRPEGSVSTLKIQRTERGDSAVYLCASSLTLNSPLHFGNGTRLTVT.

This clonotype has a handful of counts. This chain connects TRBV12-3 or TRBV12-4 to TRBJ2-1; D gene unclear. The J call is uncertain, as TRBJ2-5 better fits the DNA end. The CDR3 length is 14 residues. The CDR3 nucleotides read TGTGCCAGCAGCTTTAGAAAACAGCAAGAGACCCAGTACTTC. Translated: CASSFRKQQETQYF.

The chain is built from TRBV7-2 and TRBJ2-3; D may match TRBD1 or TRBD2 (5 bases each). Germline V gives CDR1 SGHTA, CDR2 FQGNSA. The CDR3 sequence is 15 residues long. Trimming removed 3 bases at V and 9 bases at J, with 19 bases between. The CDR3: CASSFRPRDPLTQYF. The CDR3 DNA reads TGTGCCAGCAGCTTTAGACCCCGGGACCCCTTAACGCAGTATTTT.

The gene calls are TRBV7-2 and TRBJ2-1; 10 bases align to TRBD2. Germline V gene data show CDR1 as SGHTA and CDR2 as FQGNSA. Trimming cost V 5 bases and J 4 bases; bases outside gene matches: 11. This CDR3 spans 17 amino acids. CDR3 protein: CASSRGGLAGAYNEQFF. The CDR3 DNA follows: TGTGCCAGCAGCCGCGGTGGGCTAGCGGGGGCATACAATGAGCAGTTCTTC. The full variable domain, in which reference TRBV7-2 and TRBJ2-1 provide the parts outside the CDR3, is GAGVSQSPSNKVTEKGKDVELRCDPISGHTALYWYRQSLGQGLEFLIYFQGNSAPDKSGLPSDRFSAERTGGSVSTLTIQRTQQEDSAVYLCASSRGGLAGAYNEQFFGPGTRLTVL.

The V call is TRBV28, the J call TRBJ2-7; tentative D call: TRBD2 (6 bases). CDR1 is MDHEN and CDR2 is SYDVKM in the germline V gene. V was trimmed by 5 bases and J by 2 bases, leaving 16 bases between them. The CDR3 contains 15 residues. This chain's CDR3 is CASSATWGVTYEQYF. Written as DNA, the CDR3 is TGTGCCAGCAGTGCCACCTGGGGGGTAACCTACGAGCAGTACTTC.

This clonotype was found once. As DNA, the CDR3 is TGCAGTGCTAGAGCTCAGGGGGAAGTAAGCAATCAGCCCCAGCATTTT. Translation gives CSARAQGEVSNQPQHF. The chain joins TRBV20-1 to TRBJ1-5; 7 nucleotides line up with TRBD1. Germline assignment: CDR1 DFQATT and CDR2 SNEGSKA (reference sequence). The V segment lost 1 base and the J segment 1 base; nucleotides outside the gene matches: 7. The CDR3 is made up of 16 amino acids.

A word on this clonotype: The junction departs from the called germline gene at one end, perhaps through a read error. This sequence joins TRBV27 and TRBJ2-1, with TRBD2 identical over 8 bases. The CDR3 covers 14 residues. CDR1 and CDR2 from the germline V gene are MNHEY and SMNVEV (reference sequence). The CDR3, as DNA: TGTACCAGCAGATACCCCGAAGCGGGGGATGAGCAGTTCTTC. It is translated as CTSRYPEAGDEQFF.

This clonotype was detected ten times or more. The CDR3 region has the DNA TGTGCCAGCAGTTTAAGGGGCTACGAGCAGTACTTC. It specifies CASSLRGYEQYF. This chain connects TRBV28 to TRBJ2-7; D might be TRBD1 (5 bases). Germline V gene lookup returns CDR1 MDHEN and CDR2 SYDVKM. With 2 bases removed from V and 3 bases from J, the gap between germline ends came to 5 bases. The CDR3 consists of 12 residues.

The chain couples TRBV29-1 to TRBJ2-2; TRBD2 agrees at 11 bases. The CDR3 runs to 15 residues. The junction had 7 bases not matched to a gene; V was cut back by 7 bases and J by 3 bases. The V gene's germline CDR1 is SQVTM and CDR2 ANQGSEA. The CDR3 bases are TGCAGCGAGGAACTAGCGGGAGTTGACACCGGGGAGCTGTTTTTT. Residues: CSEELAGVDTGELFF.

This clonotype occurred a few times. The chain joins TRBV14 to TRBJ2-1; 10 bases line up with TRBD2. This CDR3 contains 19 residues. V lost 1 base and J lost 6; bases outside the gene matches: 15. Germline V gene sequence: CDR1 SGHDN, CDR2 FVKESK. DNA of the CDR3: TGTGCCAGCAGCCAAGGTCCGTCCGGAAGCGGGAGGGTTTCCAATGAGCAGTTCTTC. As protein: CASSQGPSGSGRVSNEQFF.

The J gene is TRBJ2-3, the V gene TRBV9, with 12 bases that match TRBD2. The length of the CDR3 is 17 residues. Germline V gene data show CDR1 as SGDLS and CDR2 as YYNGEE. The trim removed 7 bases at V and 5 bases at J, leaving 14 bases unmatched. CDR3 DNA sequence: TGTGCCAGCGCCCCCGCTAGCGGGGGGGCCCGTCAAGATACGCAGTATTTT. Protein product: CASAPASGGARQDTQYF. The whole variable domain, remainder taken from reference TRBV9 and TRBJ2-3, is DSGVTQTPKHLITATGQRVTLRCSPRSGDLSVYWYQQSLDQGLQFLIQYYNGEERAKGNILERFSAQQFPDLHSELNLSSLELGDSALYFCASAPASGGARQDTQYFGPGTRLTVL.

The chain links TRBV4-1 to TRBJ2-2, with TRBD1 matching 10 bases. V dropped 4 bases and J dropped 5; count of bases not matched to a gene: 10. The CDR3 has 17 residues. The germline V gene has CDR1 MGHRA and CDR2 YSYEKL. CDR3 sequence: CASSPTPGQGYTGELFF. The DNA of the CDR3 is TGCGCCAGCAGCCCCACCCCGGGACAGGGGTATACCGGGGAGCTGTTTTTT.

This clonotype was observed a few times. This sequence joins TRBV19 and TRBJ2-5; a weak D match, TRBD2 (6 bases). Trimming stripped 9 bases from V and 2 bases from J, with 22 bases between. The CDR3 has 16 amino acids. The germline CDR1 and CDR2 sequences are LNHDA and SQIVND (reference sequence). The CDR3 region has the DNA TGTGCCAGCCGGAGGGGCTGGAGCCTGGGGCAAGAGACCCAGTACTTC. This gives the protein CASRRGWSLGQETQYF.

This clonotype occurred a few times. This chain connects TRBV18 to TRBJ1-4; D remains ambiguous. V was cut by 2 bases and J by 7 bases, with 14 bases left in between. The germline V gene has CDR1 KGHSH and CDR2 LQKENI. The CDR3 length is 15 residues. DNA for the CDR3: TGTGCCAGCTCACCAGACGGATCTCTCAGTGAAAAACTGTTTTTT. Translation gives CASSPDGSLSEKLFF.